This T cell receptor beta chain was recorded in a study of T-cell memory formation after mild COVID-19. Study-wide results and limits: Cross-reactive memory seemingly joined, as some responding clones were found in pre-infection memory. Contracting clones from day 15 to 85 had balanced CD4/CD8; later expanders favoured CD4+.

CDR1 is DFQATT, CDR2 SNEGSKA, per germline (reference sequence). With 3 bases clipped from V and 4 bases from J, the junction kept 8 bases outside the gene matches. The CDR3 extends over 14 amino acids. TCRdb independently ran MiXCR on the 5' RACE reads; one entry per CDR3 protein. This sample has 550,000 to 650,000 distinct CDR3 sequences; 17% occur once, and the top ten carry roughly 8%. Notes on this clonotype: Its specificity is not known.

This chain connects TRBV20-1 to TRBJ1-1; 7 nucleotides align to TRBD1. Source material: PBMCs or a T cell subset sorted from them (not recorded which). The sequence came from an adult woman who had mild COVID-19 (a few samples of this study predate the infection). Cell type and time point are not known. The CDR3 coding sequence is TGCAGTGCTAGGGAACTGTGGGACAGCACTGAAGCTTTCTTT. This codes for CSARELWDSTEAFF.